This TCR beta chain was identified in a study of metastatic and nonmetastatic thyroid tumors. Study as a whole: Repertoires of blood and of tissue (tumor or nodule) from malignant and benign thyroid patients were compared.

In the source study's methods: CDR3 was compared across clinicopathological groups, and the resulting differences were used to build a distant-metastasis classifier for papillary thyroid cancer. Using MiXCR, TCRdb re-called clones from the PCR reads. These V and J calls are TCRdb output, not the study's own analysis. The sample has over 14,000 clones; around 3.6% are singletons. Study-wide points: Compared with benign nodules, malignant thyroid tumors were reported to have significantly higher TCR beta diversity in both blood and tumor.

In regard to this clone: The antigen remains undetermined.

V lost 3 bases and J lost 1, with 14 bases in between. The CDR3 contains 16 residues. The germline gives CDR1 MNHNS, CDR2 SASEGT. Ahead of thyroid surgery, no patient had received treatment of any kind. The sequenced material came from tumor tissue. V and J are TRBV6-1 and TRBJ2-3; D might be TRBD2 (6 bases). The TCR sequence derives from a female donor with papillary thyroid cancer or a benign thyroid nodule (not recorded which). Some clones in this sample may be carry-over from other donors' samples. CDR3 sequence: CASSDGAGSRTDTQYF. In nucleotides, the CDR3 is TGTGCCAGCAGTGATGGTGCGGGATCGCGCACAGATACGCAGTATTTT.